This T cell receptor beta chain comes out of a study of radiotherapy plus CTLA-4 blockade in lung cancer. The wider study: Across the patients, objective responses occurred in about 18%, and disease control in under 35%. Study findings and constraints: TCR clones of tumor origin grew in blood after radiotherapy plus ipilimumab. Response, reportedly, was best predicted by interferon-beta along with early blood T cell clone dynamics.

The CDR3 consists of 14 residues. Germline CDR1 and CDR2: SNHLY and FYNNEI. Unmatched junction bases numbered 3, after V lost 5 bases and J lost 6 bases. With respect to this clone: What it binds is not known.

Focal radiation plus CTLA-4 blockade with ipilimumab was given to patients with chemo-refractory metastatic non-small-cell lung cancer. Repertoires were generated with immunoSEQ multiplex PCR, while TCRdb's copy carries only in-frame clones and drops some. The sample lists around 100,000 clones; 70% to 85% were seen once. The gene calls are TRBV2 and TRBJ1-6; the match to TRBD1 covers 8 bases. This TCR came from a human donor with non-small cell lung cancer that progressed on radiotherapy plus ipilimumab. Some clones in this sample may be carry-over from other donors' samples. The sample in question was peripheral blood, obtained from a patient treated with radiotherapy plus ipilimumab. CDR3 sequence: CASSRDRFNSPLHF. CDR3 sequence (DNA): TGTGCCAGCAGTAGGGACAGGTTTAATTCACCCCTCCACTTT.